Below are 9 T cell receptor beta chains sequenced from a single sample in a study of cytomegalovirus exposure and HLA in healthy donors. With 60 Vbeta and 13 Jbeta primers, the PCR was carried out. Method: immunoSEQ multiplex PCR; TCRdb's copy keeps in-frame clones and lacks some. This sample has 170,000 or so clones; around 77% occur once, and the top ten carry 2% to 2.5%. Sequencing was carried out using PBMCs. These receptors were collected from a man in his 60s in good health and CMV-seronegative.

This clone has only one observation. The rearrangement uses TRBV5-1 and TRBJ1-1; the match to TRBD1 covers 8 bases. The CDR3 runs to 13 residues. CDR1 and CDR2 (germline): SGHRS, YFSETQ. With V trimmed by 3 bases and J by 10 bases, 8 bases remained unmatched. The CDR3 nucleotides are TGCGCCAGCAGCTGGGAGACAGGGGACCCAGCTTTCTTT. Amino acids: CASSWETGDPAFF.

The J gene is TRBJ2-3, the V gene TRBV6-6, with D perhaps matching TRBD2 (7 bases). CDR1 is MNHNY and CDR2 is SVGAGI in the germline V gene (reference sequence). CDR3 size: 16 residues. V shed 5 bases and J shed 3 bases, with 18 bases lying between them. The DNA of the CDR3 is TGTGCCAGCAGTCCAGCCCCGGGGGGCCCTACAGATACGCAGTATTTT. It is translated as CASSPAPGGPTDTQYF.

V and J are TRBV6-5 and TRBJ1-5; 7 nucleotides match TRBD1. Per the germline V gene, CDR1 is MNHEY and CDR2 is SVGAGI. With 5 bases clipped from V and 7 bases from J, the junction kept 8 bases outside the gene matches. The CDR3 sequence is 14 residues long. The CDR3: CASSAQGPGQPQHF. The CDR3 nucleotides read TGTGCCAGCAGTGCACAGGGGCCTGGGCAGCCCCAGCATTTT.

The rearrangement links TRBV10-2 to TRBJ2-7, with 9 bases fitting TRBD2. Germline trimming cut 4 bases from V and 2 bases from J; bases unmatched to any gene: 3. This CDR3 region has 14 residues. CDR1 and CDR2 from the germline V gene are WSHSY and SAAADI. This CDR3 is CASSGTSATYEQYF. The CDR3 DNA follows: TGCGCCAGCAGTGGGACTAGCGCTACCTACGAGCAGTACTTC.

This sequence joins TRBV5-3 and TRBJ2-5, with 11 bases matching TRBD2. The DNA end is a closer match to TRBJ2-7, so the J assignment may be wrong. TRBV5-3 is an ORF, with its function uncertain. The CDR3 has 15 residues. CDR3: CARSSRLAGSYEQYF. CDR3 DNA: TGTGCCAGAAGCTCCCGACTAGCGGGGTCCTACGAGCAGTACTTC.

This rearrangement joins TRBV5-1 to TRBJ2-5; TRBD2 aligns across 9 bases. Looked up from germline, CDR1 is SGHRS and CDR2 is YFSETQ. The junction had 2 bases not matched to a gene; V was cut back by 0 bases and J by 2 bases. The CDR3 is 15 residues long. The CDR3 coding sequence is TGCGCCAGCAGCTTGGTGCTAGCGGGGCAAGAGACCCAGTACTTC. Translation: CASSLVLAGQETQYF.

This chain joins TRBV2 and TRBJ2-5, with 9 bases that match TRBD2. Trimming at V came to 11 bases and at J to 2 bases, leaving 6 bases not matched to a gene. The germline V gene has CDR1 SNHLY and CDR2 FYNNEI. This CDR3 spans 13 amino acids. CDR3 protein: CALRAGGQETQYF. The CDR3 DNA follows: TGTGCCCTGAGAGCGGGGGGACAAGAGACCCAGTACTTC.

This clone was seen only a few times. The chain uses TRBV5-6 and TRBJ2-3; TRBD2 matches at 8 bases. The length of the CDR3 is 18 residues. Trimming at V came to 0 bases and at J to 4 bases, leaving 13 bases not matched to a gene. Per the germline V gene, CDR1 is SGHDT and CDR2 is YYEEEE. CDR3 nucleotide sequence: TGTGCCAGCAGCTTGGCCAGGATAGCGGGGTTAGTGGCAGATACGCAGTATTTT. Amino acid sequence: CASSLARIAGLVADTQYF.

V and J are TRBV5-4 and TRBJ1-1, with TRBD1 as a possible D gene (6 bases). Germline-derived CDR1 and CDR2 are SGHNT and YYREEE (reference sequence). This CDR3 is built from 15 residues. V lost 1 base, J lost 5 bases, and 15 bases lay in between. This chain's CDR3 is CASSLIARGGTEAFF. CDR3 nucleotides: TGTGCCAGCAGCTTGATTGCCAGGGGCGGGACTGAAGCTTTCTTT.